The 11 T cell receptor beta chains below all came from one sample that was sequenced in a study of cytomegalovirus exposure and HLA in healthy donors. The study ran its PCR with 60 Vbeta and 13 Jbeta primers. Some clones are missing from TCRdb's copy, which holds only in-frame ones; the method was immunoSEQ multiplex PCR. The sample has about 260,000 clones, under 80% seen once. Sequencing input: PBMCs. Receptor source: a female donor in good health and CMV-seronegative.

CDR3 in amino acids: CASSGMTGQTYGYTF. The DNA of the CDR3 is TGCGCCAGCAGTGGGATGACGGGACAGACCTACGGCTACACCTTC. J is TRBJ1-2 and V is TRBV10-2; TRBD1 agrees at 7 bases. This CDR3 is 15 amino acids long. J lost 8 bases, V lost 4 bases, and 13 bases had no gene match. Looked up from germline, CDR1 is WSHSY and CDR2 is SAAADI.

This rearrangement joins TRBV6-5 to TRBJ1-5; 7 bases line up with TRBD1. The V gene's germline CDR1 is MNHEY and CDR2 SVGAGI. The V segment lost 5 bases and the J segment 2 bases; nucleotides outside the gene matches: 6. This CDR3 contains 15 residues. CDR3 sequence: CASSLTGDGNQPQHF. DNA for the CDR3: TGTGCCAGCAGTCTTACAGGGGACGGCAATCAGCCCCAGCATTTT.

This clone has only a few counts. V and J are TRBV11-3 and TRBJ2-5; D call uncertain. The assigned J gene may be wrong: the sequence end matches TRBJ2-7 better. Germline values: CDR1 SGHNT, CDR2 YENEEA. The CDR3 loop spans 17 amino acids. CDR3 residues: CASSLSFSPSWNYEQYF. For the CDR3, the DNA is TGTGCCAGCAGCTTATCCTTCAGCCCGTCCTGGAACTACGAGCAGTACTTC.

This chain uses TRBV7-9 with TRBJ2-4; D may be TRBD2 (7 bases). Germline V gives CDR1 SEHNR, CDR2 FQNEAQ (reference sequence). The CDR3 runs 12 residues. Deletions cut 5 bases from V and 14 bases from J, with 16 bases between. CDR3: CASSAGAGVEYF. CDR3 nucleotides: TGTGCCAGCAGCGCAGGGGCGGGAGTTGAGTACTTC.

The chain links TRBV5-4 to TRBJ2-3; D is perhaps TRBD2 (6 bases). This CDR3 is built from 15 residues. The germline V and J ends were trimmed by 1 base and 1 base, with 10 bases remaining between them. The germline V gene encodes CDR1 SGHNT and CDR2 YYREEE (reference sequence). The CDR3 DNA reads as TGTGCCAGCAGCTTGCCGGGAGTGGGCACAGATACGCAGTATTTT. Protein: CASSLPGVGTDTQYF. The variable domain in full, completed from reference TRBV5-4 and TRBJ2-3, reads ETGVTQSPTHLIKTRGQQVTLRCSSQSGHNTVSWYQQALGQGPQFIFQYYREEENGRGNFPPRFSGLQFPNYSSELNVNALELDDSALYLCASSLPGVGTDTQYFGPGTRLTVL.

This clone was recorded a few times. The chain is built from TRBV5-6 and TRBJ2-7; D perhaps matches TRBD2 (5 bases). This CDR3 has 15 residues. The germline V and J ends were trimmed by 1 base and 2 bases, with 13 bases remaining between them. CDR1 and CDR2 (germline): SGHDT, YYEEEE. CDR3 sequence (DNA): TGTGCCAGCAGCTTGCCACCTGAGGGTCCCTACGAGCAGTACTTC. Its protein is CASSLPPEGPYEQYF.

This clone was observed many times. V and J are TRBV27 and TRBJ1-6, with D possibly being TRBD1 (6 bases). The CDR3 consists of 16 residues. V was pared by 0 bases and J by 6 bases, with 12 bases between. The germline V gene encodes CDR1 MNHEY and CDR2 SMNVEV (reference sequence). The CDR3 nucleotides are TGTGCCAGCAGTTTATCGCAGGGGTCGGGTAATTCACCCCTCCACTTT. Translation: CASSLSQGSGNSPLHF.

The genes are TRBV27 and TRBJ2-5; 8 nucleotides line up with TRBD1. The germline gives CDR1 MNHEY, CDR2 SMNVEV (reference sequence). The CDR3 is 14 residues long. V lost 6 bases, J lost 4 bases, and 7 bases stayed unmatched. The DNA for the CDR3 is TGTGCCAGCAGCCCCCAGGGGGCAAGAGAGACCCAGTACTTC. This translates into CASSPQGARETQYF.

The V gene is TRBV5-4, the J gene TRBJ2-7; TRBD2 matches at 13 bases. Looked up from germline, CDR1 is SGHNT and CDR2 is YYREEE (reference sequence). V trimming: 4 bases; J trimming: 5 bases; junction bases outside the gene matches: 6. The CDR3 spans 15 residues. The CDR3 is CASSPTSGGENEQYF. The DNA of the CDR3 is TGTGCCAGCAGCCCAACTAGCGGGGGGGAGAACGAGCAGTACTTC.

This chain connects TRBV27 to TRBJ2-7; 13 bases map to TRBD2. With V trimmed by 5 bases and J by 7 bases, 8 bases remained unmatched. The germline gives CDR1 MNHEY, CDR2 SMNVEV (reference sequence). The CDR3 consists of 15 residues. The CDR3 DNA sequence: TGTGCCAGCAGTCCAGGACTAGCGGGAGCGAGGGAGCAGTACTTC. It translates to CASSPGLAGAREQYF.

The table lists this clone with a few counts. The chain couples TRBV19 to TRBJ2-3, with 7 bases lining up with TRBD1. The length of the CDR3 is 15 residues. V shed 9 bases, J shed 0 bases, and the junction held 9 bases outside the gene matches. CDR1 LNHDA and CDR2 SQIVND come from the germline V gene (reference sequence). The CDR3 region is CASQTGTASTDTQYF. CDR3 DNA sequence: TGTGCCAGCCAAACCGGGACAGCTAGCACAGATACGCAGTATTTT.